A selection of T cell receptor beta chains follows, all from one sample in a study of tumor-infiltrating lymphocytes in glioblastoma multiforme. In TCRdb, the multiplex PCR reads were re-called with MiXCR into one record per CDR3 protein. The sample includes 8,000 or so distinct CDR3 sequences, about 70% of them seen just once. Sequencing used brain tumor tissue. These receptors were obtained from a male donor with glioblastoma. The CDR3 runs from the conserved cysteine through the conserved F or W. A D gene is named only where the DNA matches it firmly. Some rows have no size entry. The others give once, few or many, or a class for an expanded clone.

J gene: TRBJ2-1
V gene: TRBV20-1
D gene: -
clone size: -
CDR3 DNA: TGCAGCGCTAGAGATGAGGCAGGCCTGTGTGAGCGGTTCTTC
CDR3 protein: CSARDEAGLCERFF

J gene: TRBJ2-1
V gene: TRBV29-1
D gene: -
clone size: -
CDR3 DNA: TGCAGCTCCCTGAGACTAGGGGACTCCTCCAATGTGCAGTTCTTC
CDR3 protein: CSSLRLGDSSNVQFF

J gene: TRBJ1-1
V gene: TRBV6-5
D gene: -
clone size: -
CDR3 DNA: TGTGCCAGCAGTGGGATAACGGTTGACACTGAAGCTTTCTTT
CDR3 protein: CASSGITVDTEAFF

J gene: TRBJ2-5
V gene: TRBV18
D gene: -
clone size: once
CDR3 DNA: TGTGCCAGCTCACTATCGGGCCGGCAAGAGACCCAGTACTTC
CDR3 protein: CASSLSGRQETQYF

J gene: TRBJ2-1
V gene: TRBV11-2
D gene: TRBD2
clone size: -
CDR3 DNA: TGTGCCAGCAGCGGCGACAGGGGGACTAGCGGAACCTACAATGAGCAGTTCTTC
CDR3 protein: CASSGDRGTSGTYNEQFF

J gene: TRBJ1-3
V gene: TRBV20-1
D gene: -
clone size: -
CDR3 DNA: TGCAGTGCTAGAGATGAGAATGGAAACACCATATATTTT
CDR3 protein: CSARDENGNTIYF

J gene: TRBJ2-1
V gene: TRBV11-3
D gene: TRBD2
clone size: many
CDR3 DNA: TGTGCCAGCAGCTTGGGCGGGGGGACCTCCTACAATGAGCAGTTCTTC
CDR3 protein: CASSLGGGTSYNEQFF

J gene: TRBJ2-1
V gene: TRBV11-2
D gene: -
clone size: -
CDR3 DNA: TGTGCCAGCAGGGGGGGACAAAGTGAGCAGCTCTTC
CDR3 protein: CASRGGQSEQLF

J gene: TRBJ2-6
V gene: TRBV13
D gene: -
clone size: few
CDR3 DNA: TGTGCCAGCAGCGCCCTAACAGGGATCGGCCCTGGGGCCAACGTCCTGACTTTC
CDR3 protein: CASSALTGIGPGANVLTF

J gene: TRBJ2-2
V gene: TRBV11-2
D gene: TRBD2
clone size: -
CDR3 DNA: TGTGCCAGCACCCCCTCATTCGGCCAAGGGCTAGCGGTACACACCGGGGAACTATTTTTT
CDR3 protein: CASTPSFGQGLAVHTGELFF

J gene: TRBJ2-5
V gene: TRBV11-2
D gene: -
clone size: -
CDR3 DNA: TGTGCCAGCAGCCAGGGGGGGTCCCCGGAGACCCAGTACTTC
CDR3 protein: CASSQGGSPETQYF

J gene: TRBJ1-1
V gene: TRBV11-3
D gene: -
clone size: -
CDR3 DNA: TGTGCCAGCAGCTTCGAGGGTGCAGGTCTGAACATTGAAGCTTTCTTC
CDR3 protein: CASSFEGAGLNIEAFF

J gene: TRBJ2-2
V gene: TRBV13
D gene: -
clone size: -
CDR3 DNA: TGTACCAGCATCTTTAAGGCGGAAACAGGCGGGGAGCTGTTTTTT
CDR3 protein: CTSIFKAETGGELFF

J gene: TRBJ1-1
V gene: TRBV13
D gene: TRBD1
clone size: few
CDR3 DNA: TGTGCCAGCAGCCCGGGGAGGGGGCGGACTGAAGCTTTCTTT
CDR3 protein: CASSPGRGRTEAFF

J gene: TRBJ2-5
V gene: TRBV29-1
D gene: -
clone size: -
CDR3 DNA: TGCAGCGTTGAGGGGGACAGATGGAGGGCAGAGACCCAGTACTTC
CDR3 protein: CSVEGDRWRAETQYF

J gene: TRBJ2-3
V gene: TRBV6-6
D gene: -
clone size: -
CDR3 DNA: TGTGCCAGCCTAATGGGGGGTGGCACAGATACGCAGTATTTT
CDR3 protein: CASLMGGGTDTQYF

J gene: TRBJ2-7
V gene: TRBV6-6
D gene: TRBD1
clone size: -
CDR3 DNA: TGTGCCAGCAGTTACCCAGATGGGACAGGGGACGAGCAGTACTTC
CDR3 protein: CASSYPDGTGDEQYF

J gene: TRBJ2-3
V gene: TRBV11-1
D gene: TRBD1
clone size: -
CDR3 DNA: TGTGCCAGCAGCGGTCGACAGGGGCGGACACATACGCAGTATTTT
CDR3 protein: CASSGRQGRTHTQYF

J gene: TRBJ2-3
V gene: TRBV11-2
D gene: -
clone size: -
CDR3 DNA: TGTGCCAGCAGCTCACAAGGGATGTCAGATACGCAGTATTTT
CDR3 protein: CASSSQGMSDTQYF

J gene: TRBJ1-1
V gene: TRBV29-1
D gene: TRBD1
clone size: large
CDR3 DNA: TGCAGCGTTGAAATGGGACAGAGAAACACTGAAGCTTTCTTT
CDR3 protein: CSVEMGQRNTEAFF

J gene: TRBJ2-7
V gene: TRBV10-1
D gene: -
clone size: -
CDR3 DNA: TGCGCCAGCAGTGAGTCGAAAGGGCAGCAGTACTTC
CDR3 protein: CASSESKGQQYF

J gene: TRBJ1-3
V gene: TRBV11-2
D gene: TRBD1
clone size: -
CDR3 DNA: TGTGCCAGCAGCTTTTTAAGACAGGGCAACACCATATATTTT
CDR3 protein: CASSFLRQGNTIYF

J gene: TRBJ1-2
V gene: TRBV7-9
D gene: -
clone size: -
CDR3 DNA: TGTGCCAGCAGCTTAGAAGGGCTCCATGGCTACACCTTC
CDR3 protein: CASSLEGLHGYTF

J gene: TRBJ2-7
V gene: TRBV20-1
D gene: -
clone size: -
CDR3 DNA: TGCAGTGCTAGCGGGCCCCTCTCCTACGAGCAGTACTTC
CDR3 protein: CSASGPLSYEQYF

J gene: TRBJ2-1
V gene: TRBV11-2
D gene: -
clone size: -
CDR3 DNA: TGTGCAGGCAGGGGGGAGCAAATTGAGCAGTTCTTC
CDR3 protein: CAGRGEQIEQFF

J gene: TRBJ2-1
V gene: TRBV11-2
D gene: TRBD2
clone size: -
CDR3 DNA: TGTGCCAGCAGCTATGATACTAGCGGGTTAGATGAGCAGTTCTTC
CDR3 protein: CASSYDTSGLDEQFF

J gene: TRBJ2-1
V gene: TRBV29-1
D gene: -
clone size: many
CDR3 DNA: TGCAGCGTTTCCCAGGGATTTGGGCTCGACAAGGATGAGCAGTTCTTC
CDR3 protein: CSVSQGFGLDKDEQFF

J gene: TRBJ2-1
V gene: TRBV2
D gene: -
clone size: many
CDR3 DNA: TGTGCCACGACAGCGTACTCCTACAATGAGCAGTTCTTC
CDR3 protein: CATTAYSYNEQFF

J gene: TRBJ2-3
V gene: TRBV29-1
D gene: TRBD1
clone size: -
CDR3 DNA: TGCAGCGTTGCGGCAGGGGGCACAACCACAGATACGCAGTATTTT
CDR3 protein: CSVAAGGTTTDTQYF

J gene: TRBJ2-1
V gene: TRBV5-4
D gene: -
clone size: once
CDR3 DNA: TGTGCCAGCAGCTCCCGCGAAACGGGAAACAATGAGCAGTCCTTC
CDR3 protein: CASSSRETGNNEQSF

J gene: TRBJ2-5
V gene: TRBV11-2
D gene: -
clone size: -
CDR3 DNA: TGTGCCAGCAGCCTCGGGGACCAGATTGGGGAGACCCAGTACTTC
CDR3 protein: CASSLGDQIGETQYF

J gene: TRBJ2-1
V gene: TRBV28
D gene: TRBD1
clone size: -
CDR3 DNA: TGTGCCAGCAGTATGAGACAGGGGGCTCGGGAGCAGTTCTTC
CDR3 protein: CASSMRQGAREQFF

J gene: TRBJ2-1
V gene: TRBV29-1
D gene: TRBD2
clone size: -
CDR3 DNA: TGCAGCGCGTCGGGGGTAGCGGGATTTAACCCCTACAATGAGCAGTTCTTC
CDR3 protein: CSASGVAGFNPYNEQFF

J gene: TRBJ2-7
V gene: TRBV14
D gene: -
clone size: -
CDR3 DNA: TGTGCCAGCAGCCAAGAAGGTGGCACCTTTTACGAGCAGTACTTC
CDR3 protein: CASSQEGGTFYEQYF

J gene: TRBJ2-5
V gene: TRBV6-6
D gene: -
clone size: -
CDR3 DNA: TGTGCCAGCAGGACCGCCAACAGGGGAGGGGAGACCCAGTACTTC
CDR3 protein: CASRTANRGGETQYF

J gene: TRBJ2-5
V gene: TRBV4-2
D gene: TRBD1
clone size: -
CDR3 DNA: TGTGCCAGCCGCCAAGAGAAGATCGGGACAGGGGGATCGGGGGGGCGAGAGACCCAATACTTC
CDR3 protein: CASRQEKIGTGGSGGRETQYF

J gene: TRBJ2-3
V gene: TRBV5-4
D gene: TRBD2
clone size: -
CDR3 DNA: TGTGCCAGCAGCTCCGGTGGGGGGAGGGCCGGGGATACGCAGTATTTT
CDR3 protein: CASSSGGGRAGDTQYF

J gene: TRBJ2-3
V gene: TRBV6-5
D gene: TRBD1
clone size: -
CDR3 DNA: TGTGCCAACAGGAGACAGGGCGCGCAGTATTTT
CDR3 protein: CANRRQGAQYF

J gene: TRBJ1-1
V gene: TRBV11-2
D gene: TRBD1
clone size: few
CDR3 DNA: TGTGCCAGCAGCTTAGGGACAGGGGGCTATAACACTGAAGCTTTCTTT
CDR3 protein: CASSLGTGGYNTEAFF

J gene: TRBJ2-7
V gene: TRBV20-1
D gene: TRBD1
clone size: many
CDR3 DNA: TGCAGTGCGCAGGAGCCGGGACAGGGGTCTTCCGAGCAGTACTTC
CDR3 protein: CSAQEPGQGSSEQYF

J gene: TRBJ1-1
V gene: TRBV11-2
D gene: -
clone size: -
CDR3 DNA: TGTGCCAGCAGCTTCAAGGGTGGGCTGAACACTGAAGCTTTCTTT
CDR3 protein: CASSFKGGLNTEAFF

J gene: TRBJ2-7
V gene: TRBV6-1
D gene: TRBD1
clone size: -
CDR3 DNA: TGTGCCAGCAACCCTGGGACAGGGGGCTACGAGCAGTACTTC
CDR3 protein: CASNPGTGGYEQYF

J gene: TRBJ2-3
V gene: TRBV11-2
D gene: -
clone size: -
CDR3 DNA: TGTGCCAGCAGCTTAGATGGGGCACCGGATACGCAGTATTTT
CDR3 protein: CASSLDGAPDTQYF

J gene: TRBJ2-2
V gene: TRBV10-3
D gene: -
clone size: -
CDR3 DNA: TGTGCTATCAGCCAGACCAGACCCGGGGAGCTGTTATTT
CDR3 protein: CAISQTRPGELLF

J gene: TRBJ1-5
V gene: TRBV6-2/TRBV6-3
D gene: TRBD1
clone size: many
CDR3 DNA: TGTGCCAGCAGTCCCCAGGGGGTGCGCGATCAGCCCCAGCATTTT
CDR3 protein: CASSPQGVRDQPQHF

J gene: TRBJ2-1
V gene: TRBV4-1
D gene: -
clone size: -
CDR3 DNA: TGCGCCAGCAGCCTGTATCTGGCGGGCGATGAGCAGTTCTTC
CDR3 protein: CASSLYLAGDEQFF

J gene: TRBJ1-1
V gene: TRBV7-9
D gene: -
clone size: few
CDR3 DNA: TGTGCCAGCAGCTTTCAACTCCCTGAAGCTTTCTTT
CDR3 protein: CASSFQLPEAFF

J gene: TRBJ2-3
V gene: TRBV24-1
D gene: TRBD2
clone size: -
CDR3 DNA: TGTGCCACCAGTGATTCGCTAGCGGGGGTCACAGATATGCAGTATTTT
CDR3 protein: CATSDSLAGVTDMQYF

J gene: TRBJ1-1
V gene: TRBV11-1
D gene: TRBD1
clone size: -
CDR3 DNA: TGTGCGCAGCTTCCCGGGGACAGGGGCAATGAAGCTTTCTTT
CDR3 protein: CAQLPGDRGNEAFF

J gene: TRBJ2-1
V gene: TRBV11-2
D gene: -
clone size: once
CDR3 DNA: TGTGCCAGCAGCTATGGGACTCCCGGTAGAAATGAGCAGTTCTTC
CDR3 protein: CASSYGTPGRNEQFF

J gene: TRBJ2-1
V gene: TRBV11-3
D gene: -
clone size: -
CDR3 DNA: TGTGCCAGCAGCTTCGGAGGACCCAATAAGCAATTCTTC
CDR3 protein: CASSFGGPNKQFF

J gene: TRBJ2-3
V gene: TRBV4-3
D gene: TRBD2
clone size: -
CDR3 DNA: TGCGCCAGCAGCCAAGAAGTAGCGGGGGGTGCAGATACGCAGTATTTT
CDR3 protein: CASSQEVAGGADTQYF

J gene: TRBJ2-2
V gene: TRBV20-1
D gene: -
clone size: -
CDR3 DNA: TGCAGTGCTAGAGAGGGGGGCCCTGCCGGGGAGCTGTTTTTT
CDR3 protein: CSAREGGPAGELFF

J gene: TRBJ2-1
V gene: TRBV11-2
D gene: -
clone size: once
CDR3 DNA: TGTGCCAGCAGCTTAGACGGGACTCACTACAATGAGCAGTTCTTC
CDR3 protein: CASSLDGTHYNEQFF

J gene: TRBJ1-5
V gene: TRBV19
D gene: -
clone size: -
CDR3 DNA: TGTGCCGGTAGTCCCCCGGTGGTTTATAGCAATCAGCCCCAGCATTTT
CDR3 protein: CAGSPPVVYSNQPQHF

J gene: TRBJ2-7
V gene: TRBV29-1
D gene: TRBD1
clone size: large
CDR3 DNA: TGCAGCGTTCAAGGGACAGAGGGGTTCTACGAGCAGTACTTC
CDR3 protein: CSVQGTEGFYEQYF

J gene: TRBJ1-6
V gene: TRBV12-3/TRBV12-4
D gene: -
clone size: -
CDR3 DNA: TGTGCCAGCAGTTCTAGGACAGATTGTAATTCACTCCTCCACTTT
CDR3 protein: CASSSRTDCNSLLHF

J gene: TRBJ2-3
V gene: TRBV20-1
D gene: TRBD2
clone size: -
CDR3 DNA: TGCAGTTCTAGTCGCCCGGGACTAGCGGGAGGGCCGAGTATCACAGATACGCAGTATTTT
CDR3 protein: CSSSRPGLAGGPSITDTQYF

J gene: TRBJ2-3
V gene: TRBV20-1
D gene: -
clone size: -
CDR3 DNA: TGCAGTGCTAGAGCAGGAGATACGCAGTATTTT
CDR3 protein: CSARAGDTQYF